This passage covers 28 T cell receptor beta chains from one sample sequenced in a study of OX40 agonist ivuxolimab in advanced cancers. Clones were read by immunoSEQ multiplex PCR, and TCRdb kept only the in-frame ones, dropping some. The table has around 72,000 clones, over 75% seen once; the top ten hold under 1%. The source material was CD4+ or CD8+ T cells sorted from blood, sampled in a trial of the OX40 agonist ivuxolimab. These receptors came from an adult with an advanced solid tumor such as melanoma, head and neck, liver or kidney cancer.

The V call is TRBV19, the J call TRBJ1-1, with no clear D. V was cut by 3 bases and J by 10 bases, with 15 bases left in between. The CDR3 spans 13 residues. The germline gives CDR1 LNHDA, CDR2 SQIVND (reference sequence). CDR3 in amino acids: CASSITVREAAFF. The CDR3 region has the DNA TGTGCCAGTAGTATCACGGTCCGGGAGGCAGCTTTCTTT. Supplemented by reference TRBV19 and TRBJ1-1, the full variable domain reads DGGITQSPKYLFRKEGQNVTLSCEQNLNHDAMYWYRQDPGQGLRLIYYSQIVNDFQKGDIAEGYSVSREKKESFPLTVTSAQKNPTAFYLCASSITVREAAFFGQGTRLTVV.

The J gene is TRBJ2-3, the V gene TRBV19, with 10 bases lining up with TRBD2. V was clipped by 5 bases and J by 2 bases; unmatched bases: 4. The length of the CDR3 is 15 residues. The germline V gene has CDR1 LNHDA and CDR2 SQIVND (reference sequence). CDR3 amino acids: CASSPGLAVTDTQYF. The CDR3 nucleotides read TGTGCCAGTAGTCCCGGACTAGCGGTCACAGATACGCAGTATTTT.

The sample holds a few counts of this clone. This chain joins TRBV7-9 and TRBJ2-7; D gene ambiguous. V lost 1 base and J lost 1, with 8 bases in between. The CDR3 length is 14 residues. CDR1 and CDR2 (germline): SEHNR, FQNEAQ (reference sequence). CDR3 DNA sequence: TGTGCCAGCAGCTTAGTGGCAGTTTCCTACGAGCAGTACTTC. Residues: CASSLVAVSYEQYF.

The rearrangement uses TRBV7-2 and TRBJ1-2, with D maybe TRBD1 (6 bases). The germline V gene has CDR1 SGHTA and CDR2 FQGNSA. CDR3 length: 13 amino acids. The V gene lost 5 bases and the J gene lost 4 bases, with 11 bases spanning the gap. The CDR3 DNA sequence: TGTGCCAGCAGCAAACAGGGATCCTATGGCTACACCTTC. Amino acid sequence: CASSKQGSYGYTF.

The chain recombines TRBV7-2 with TRBJ2-7, with D perhaps matching TRBD1 (5 bases). CDR3 length: 14 residues. Germline-derived CDR1 and CDR2 are SGHTA and FQGNSA. Trimming pared 1 base from V and 6 bases from J, leaving 13 bases between. The CDR3 DNA reads as TGTGCCAGCAGCTTAGGACCAGGGTACCGCGAGCAGTACTTC. This codes for CASSLGPGYREQYF.

This chain uses TRBV5-1 with TRBJ1-6; 7 bases agree with TRBD1. With 4 bases clipped from V and 0 bases from J, the junction kept 4 bases outside the gene matches. Germline assignment: CDR1 SGHRS and CDR2 YFSETQ. This CDR3 comprises 16 residues. Here the CDR3 reads CASSGGQSSYNSPLHF. DNA of the CDR3: TGCGCCAGCAGCGGGGGACAGAGCTCCTATAATTCACCCCTCCACTTT. The full variable domain, completed using reference TRBV5-1 and TRBJ1-6, is KAGVTQTPRYLIKTRGQQVTLSCSPISGHRSVSWYQQTPGQGLQFLFEYFSETQRNKGNFPGRFSGRQFSNSRSEMNVSTLELGDSALYLCASSGGQSSYNSPLHFGNGTRLTVT.

J is TRBJ1-1 and V is TRBV2; 7 bases agree with TRBD1. The V and J ends lost 2 bases and 4 bases, in that order; junction bases with no gene match: 10. This CDR3 comprises 16 residues. Germline lookup yields CDR1 SNHLY and CDR2 FYNNEI. This chain's CDR3 is CASSEPTRTGRTEAFF. The CDR3, as DNA: TGTGCCAGCAGTGAACCCACTAGGACAGGACGCACTGAAGCTTTCTTT. Using reference TRBV2 and TRBJ1-1 for the parts outside the CDR3, the full variable domain is EPEVTQTPSHQVTQMGQEVILRCVPISNHLYFYWYRQILGQKVEFLVSFYNNEISEKSEIFDDQFSVERPDGSNFTLKIRSTKLEDSAMYFCASSEPTRTGRTEAFFGQGTRLTVV.

CDR3 sequence: CASSPNRPSNYGYTF. CDR3 nucleotides: TGTGCCAGCAGTCCAAACCGGCCCTCTAACTATGGCTACACCTTC. The rearrangement links TRBV27 to TRBJ1-2; unclear D gene. Germline values: CDR1 MNHEY, CDR2 SMNVEV (reference sequence). V lost 5 bases and J lost 0, with 13 bases in between. The CDR3 extends over 15 amino acids.

The rearrangement uses TRBV9 and TRBJ2-2; no clear D. The CDR3 covers 12 residues. V lost 4 bases and J 7 bases, leaving 8 bases between the germline ends. The germline V gene encodes CDR1 SGDLS and CDR2 YYNGEE. CDR3 nucleotide sequence: TGTGCCAGCAGCCCCGGTAGCGGGGAGCTGTTTTTT. Translation: CASSPGSGELFF.

V and J are TRBV30 and TRBJ2-7; D uncertain. The CDR3 has 13 residues. V was cut by 7 bases and J by 0 bases, with 13 bases left in between. Germline CDR1 reads GTSNPN; CDR2 reads SVGIG (reference sequence). CDR3 coding DNA: TGTGCCTACCGCGGTTCGAGCTCCTACGAGCAGTACTTC. Protein sequence: CAYRGSSSYEQYF.

This chain uses TRBV15 with TRBJ2-1; no reliable D call. The CDR3 has 15 amino acids. In germline, CDR1 is LNHNV, CDR2 YYDKDF (reference sequence). With 5 bases removed from V and 3 bases from J, the gap between germline ends came to 14 bases. The CDR3 bases are TGTGCCACCAGCGTGTCCCAACGCCGCTACAATGAGCAGTTCTTC. It translates to CATSVSQRRYNEQFF.

V and J are TRBV7-6 and TRBJ1-1, with TRBD1 as a possible D gene (6 bases). The germline gives CDR1 SGHVS, CDR2 FNYEAQ. The CDR3 runs to 14 residues. V dropped 1 base and J dropped 1 base, with 7 bases sitting between them. The CDR3 nucleotides read TGTGCCAGCAGCTTAGGGACAGAGAACACTGAAGCTTTCTTT. Amino acids: CASSLGTENTEAFF.

Details on this clone: At one end the junction does not follow the germline gene, possibly because of a read error. The rearrangement uses TRBV15 and TRBJ2-5; possibly TRBD1 or TRBD2 for D (6 bases each). Germline assignment: CDR1 LNHNV and CDR2 YYDKDF (reference sequence). The CDR3 contains 16 residues. DNA of the CDR3: TGTGCCACCAGTAGAGCAACACAGGGAGGACGAGAGACCCAGTACTTC. Amino acids: CATSRATQGGRETQYF.

This chain uses TRBV6-1 with TRBJ2-7; TRBD1 matches 7 bases. Germline CDR1 and CDR2: MNHNS and SASEGT. J gave up 3 bases and V 6 bases, and 5 bases lay outside the gene matches. The CDR3 has 13 amino acids. Written as DNA, the CDR3 is TGTGCCAGCAGGGAGACAGGGAGCTACGAGCAGTACTTC. Translating gives CASRETGSYEQYF.

This sequence joins TRBV25-1 and TRBJ2-1; D possibly corresponds to TRBD2 (6 bases). V was pared by 2 bases and J by 6 bases, with 17 bases between. The CDR3 spans 16 residues. Germline assignment: CDR1 MGHDK and CDR2 SYGVNS. CDR3 sequence: CASSEIGTAAANEQFF. The CDR3 DNA follows: TGTGCCAGCAGTGAAATAGGGACTGCCGCCGCCAATGAGCAGTTCTTC.

V is TRBV7-9 and J is TRBJ2-7; D uncertain. CDR1 is SEHNR, CDR2 FQNEAQ, per germline (reference sequence). The CDR3 runs to 13 residues. V lost 1 base, J lost 6 bases, and 10 bases lay in between. CDR3 amino acids: CASSLGKDSEQYF. The CDR3, as DNA: TGTGCCAGCAGCTTAGGAAAGGATTCCGAGCAGTACTTC.

The chain recombines TRBV7-9 with TRBJ1-4, with 9 bases fitting TRBD1. The germline gives CDR1 SEHNR, CDR2 FQNEAQ (reference sequence). J was trimmed by 7 bases and V by 6 bases; bases with no gene match: 12. This CDR3 is 16 amino acids long. CDR3 residues: CASSHGKGQGVEKLFF. The CDR3 DNA sequence: TGTGCCAGCAGTCATGGGAAGGGACAGGGAGTTGAAAAACTGTTTTTT.

The chain carries TRBV9 and TRBJ1-1; D gene uncertain. Per germline, CDR1 SGDLS and CDR2 YYNGEE. Trimming removed 0 bases from V and 1 base from J, with 7 bases in between. This CDR3 has 14 residues. The CDR3 sequence is CASSVVGQNTEAFF. In nucleotides, the CDR3 is TGTGCCAGCAGCGTAGTAGGGCAGAACACTGAAGCTTTCTTT.

This sequence joins TRBV18 and TRBJ1-2, with 9 bases identical to TRBD1. J was trimmed by 5 bases and V by 6 bases; bases with no gene match: 10. There are 15 residues in the CDR3. Looked up from germline, CDR1 is KGHSH and CDR2 is LQKENI. The CDR3 protein is CASSPGTGNFYGYTF. In DNA, the CDR3 is TGTGCCAGCTCCCCCGGGACAGGGAATTTTTATGGCTACACCTTC.

The chain has TRBV10-2 and TRBJ2-1; TRBD1 agrees at 10 bases. The CDR3 spans 14 residues. Trimming at V came to 3 bases and at J to 8 bases, leaving 4 bases not matched to a gene. Germline V lookup: CDR1 WSHSY, CDR2 SAAADI. The CDR3 here is CASSDRQGAHEQFF. For the CDR3, the DNA is TGCGCCAGCAGTGACCGACAGGGGGCCCATGAGCAGTTCTTC.

J is TRBJ1-5 and V is TRBV4-1; D might be TRBD1 (5 bases). Germline V gene lookup returns CDR1 MGHRA and CDR2 YSYEKL. The CDR3 extends over 17 amino acids. With 0 bases removed from V and 5 bases from J, the gap between germline ends came to 17 bases. The CDR3 coding sequence is TGCGCCAGCAGCCAAGAAGCGGGTAACGGGGCTTATCAGCCCCAGCATTTT. Translating it yields CASSQEAGNGAYQPQHF.

This clone has only one observation. The rearrangement joins TRBV5-4 to TRBJ1-4; weak D call: TRBD1 (5 bases). The CDR3 contains 14 residues. Germline V lookup: CDR1 SGHNT, CDR2 YYREEE (reference sequence). The V gene lost 0 bases and the J gene lost 5 bases, with 8 bases spanning the gap. The CDR3 DNA follows: TGTGCCAGCAGCTTGGCGGGGACGAATGAAAAACTGTTTTTT. This translates into CASSLAGTNEKLFF.

V usage is TRBV10-3 and J usage is TRBJ2-7; possibly TRBD2 for D (5 bases). This CDR3 region has 15 residues. The ends were cut back, 2 bases at V and 4 bases at J, with 15 bases in the middle. Germline values: CDR1 ENHRY, CDR2 SYGVKD. CDR3 DNA: TGTGCCATCAGTGAGGGGCAGCCGCGAGGGTACGAGCAGTACTTC. Translating it yields CAISEGQPRGYEQYF.

The chain couples TRBV5-1 to TRBJ1-3; D call uncertain. This CDR3 contains 15 residues. Trimming left V 4 bases short and J 0 bases short, with 11 bases between. Germline assignment: CDR1 SGHRS and CDR2 YFSETQ. CDR3 residues: CASSPTASSGNTIYF. DNA of the CDR3: TGCGCCAGCAGCCCTACAGCAAGCTCTGGAAACACCATATATTTT.

V gene TRBV5-6 combines with J gene TRBJ2-1; 9 bases line up with TRBD2. V trimming: 4 bases; J trimming: 4 bases; junction bases outside the gene matches: 12. This CDR3 is built from 17 residues. Germline V CDR1 and CDR2: SGHDT, YYEEEE. CDR3 coding DNA: TGTGCCAGCAGCCTTCAAAAGACTAGCGGAGAATACAATGAGCAGTTCTTC. It is translated as CASSLQKTSGEYNEQFF.

This sequence joins TRBV7-9 and TRBJ2-7; the match to TRBD1 covers 8 bases. Germline CDR1 reads SEHNR; CDR2 reads FQNEAQ (reference sequence). V dropped 5 bases and J dropped 4; count of bases not matched to a gene: 4. The CDR3 spans 13 residues. CDR3 loop: CASSVGQGYEQYF. CDR3 nucleotide sequence: TGTGCCAGCAGCGTCGGACAGGGATACGAGCAGTACTTC.

This rearrangement joins TRBV19 to TRBJ2-2, with D perhaps being TRBD1 or TRBD2 (5 bases each). The CDR3 runs 15 residues. Trimming took off 10 bases at V and 3 bases at J, with 18 bases between the two ends. Germline V gene sequence: CDR1 LNHDA, CDR2 SQIVND (reference sequence). CDR3 residues: CATGAWRFDTGELFF. Written as DNA, the CDR3 is TGTGCCACTGGGGCGTGGAGGTTCGACACCGGGGAGCTGTTTTTT. Variable domain in full (rest from reference TRBV19 and TRBJ2-2): DGGITQSPKYLFRKEGQNVTLSCEQNLNHDAMYWYRQDPGQGLRLIYYSQIVNDFQKGDIAEGYSVSREKKESFPLTVTSAQKNPTAFYLCATGAWRFDTGELFFGEGSRLTVL.

The chain has TRBV6-1 and TRBJ1-1, with D unresolved. The CDR3 sequence is 14 residues long. Germline-derived CDR1 and CDR2 are MNHNS and SASEGT. Trimming took 7 bases from V and 1 from J, leaving 13 bases between them. CDR3: CASTPGMGNTEAFF. The DNA for the CDR3 is TGTGCCAGCACCCCGGGGATGGGGAACACTGAAGCTTTCTTT.